The text below deals with one TCR beta chain. Which antigen it targets is not known. This sample was included in a study of monozygotic twins with inflammatory bowel disease (dated by TCRdb to between 2017 and 2020). With regard to the full study: A total of approximately 28 monozygotic twin pairs were included in the full study, comprising nine German pairs (four IBD-concordant, five IBD-discordant) and 19 IBD-discordant Danish pairs. Within discordant pairs, disease-associated traits were sought mainly by comparing IBD patients with their genetically identical healthy co-twins. Each individual had, on average, about 151 000 unique TCRalpha sequences and 181 000 unique TCRbeta sequences available for analysis. Findings and caveats that apply to the study as a whole: The results gave no support for a single strong signal or clonotype linked to IBD. Distinction between different T cell subtypes could not be achieved in the analysis. Compared with healthy twins, IBD patients had fewer clonotypes in common with other individuals, a difference most pronounced in patients showing signs of disease activity. A decrease in TCRbeta repertoire diversity, as measured by inverse Simpson index, was observed in IBD patients compared with their healthy co-twins. Differing immunosuppressive treatments among patients may have added background noise and inter-individual variability to the repertoires. Concordant and discordant twins showed no difference in repertoire similarity, possibly because of limited statistical power.

The library was generated by 5' RACE. Preparation of each TCR library used 3,500 to 4,500 ng of total RNA. For each sample, cDNA was synthesized in eight separate reactions using SMARTScribe reverse transcriptase. During cDNA synthesis, template switching introduced unique molecular identifiers that contained a 6-nucleotide sample barcode. Two nested PCRs of approximately 16 and 10 cycles amplified the TCRalpha and TCRbeta cDNA, and bead purification followed each PCR. Before amplification, cDNA was treated with uracil DNA-glycosylase and purified using the QIAquick PCR purification kit. The second PCR was the step at which Illumina TruSeq-compatible adapters and sample-specific barcodes were added. TapeStation and Qubit were used to check library quality and concentration, and roughly 4.6 ng of each library was pooled. Sequencing of pooled libraries was carried out on an Illumina HiSeq2500 single-index Rapid Run using 2 x 100 bp reads and custom sequencing primers. Regarding the original processing steps: MiGEC version 1.2.6 was used for UMI-based consensus assembly to correct PCR and sequencing errors. MiXCR version 2.1.1 was used to carry out V(D)J alignment, clonotype assembly and CDR3 extraction. Gene usage, clonotype sharing and MAIT/NKT TCR abundance were normalised by analysing the top 1000, 10 000 and 20 000 clonotypes per sample. After downsampling to 27 000 UMIs, diversity was calculated as the inverse Simpson index using the vegan R package. Paired Mann-Whitney U tests were applied to discordant twin pairs, with Benjamini-Hochberg correction for multiple testing. One entry per CDR3 protein sequence results from the TCRdb reprocessing of the reads, with DNA left out. The V and J calls follow TCRdb's processing rather than the paper's. The sample's table covers more than 100,000 distinct CDR3 sequences. 1.5% to 2% of the sample is in the top ten clones.

From each donor, a 2.5 ml peripheral blood sample was collected into PAXgene tubes and kept at -80 degrees C. Without T cell sorting, total RNA was isolated from whole blood using the PAXgene blood miRNA kit on an automated QIAcube. Peripheral blood from monozygotic twin pairs who were concordant or discordant for inflammatory bowel disease underwent deep TCRalpha and TCRbeta repertoire profiling using unique molecular barcoding. Smoking habits were recorded for all twin pairs, and individuals were classified as current, former or never smokers. The CDR3 starts with the cysteine, ends with the phenylalanine, and has 16 residues. The DNA is unrecorded. CDR1 and CDR2 were assigned from the germline V gene as MNHEY and SVGAGI.

Specimen: blood. The chain uses TRBV6-5 and TRBJ2-1; the TRBD2 assignment by TCRdb is unverifiable without DNA. The receptor was isolated from a human donor with ulcerative colitis or Crohn's disease, or a healthy co-twin of an affected twin (not recorded which). The CDR3 is CASSYGLAGFYNEQFF.